The 20 T cell receptor beta chains reported below all come from one sample, sequenced in a study of blood T cell repertoires in COVID-19. This table comes from immunoSEQ multiplex PCR, and its TCRdb copy is limited to in-frame clones, with some not included. The sample has approximately 160,000 clones; 75% to 90% are singletons. Sequenced: peripheral blood. Every receptor here comes from an elderly woman with active or convalescent COVID-19.

V usage is TRBV7-2 and J usage is TRBJ1-1; D not resolved. V lost 3 bases and J lost 0, with 5 bases in between. Germline CDR1 reads SGHTA; CDR2 reads FQGNSA. This CDR3 contains 13 residues. The CDR3 DNA sequence: TGTGCCAGCAGCTTTAACTTGAACACTGAAGCTTTCTTT. Translating it yields CASSFNLNTEAFF.

The chain is built from TRBV10-1 and TRBJ2-1; 8 bases match TRBD2. The CDR3 is 13 amino acids. Germline-derived CDR1 and CDR2 are WNHNN and SYGVQD (reference sequence). V lost 6 bases, J lost 4 bases, and 2 bases stayed unmatched. The DNA for the CDR3 is TGCGCCAGCAGCGGACTAGCATACAATGAGCAGTTCTTC. Its protein is CASSGLAYNEQFF.

V usage is TRBV7-8 and J usage is TRBJ2-7; 7 positions agree with TRBD1. CDR3 size: 15 residues. From germline, CDR1 is SGHVS and CDR2 FQNEAQ. Unmatched junction bases numbered 8, after V lost 4 bases and J lost 2 bases. The CDR3 region has the DNA TGTGCCAGCAGCTCCCGGGACAGAACGACCTACGAGCAGTACTTC. Translating it yields CASSSRDRTTYEQYF.

This rearrangement joins TRBV6-2 or TRBV6-3 to TRBJ2-2; 8 bases line up with TRBD2. The J segment lost 4 bases and the V segment lost 5 bases, leaving 6 bases of the junction unmatched. The CDR3 is 15 amino acids. Germline V gene data show CDR1 as MNHEY and CDR2 as SVGEGT. DNA of the CDR3: TGTGCCAGCAGTGACATCGGGGGGGGCACCGGGGAGCTGTTTTTT. Protein: CASSDIGGGTGELFF.

The CDR3 DNA follows: TGCGCCAGCAGCCAAGATCAGGGTAATGAAAAACTGTTTTTT. Its translation: CASSQDQGNEKLFF. The V gene is TRBV4-3, the J gene TRBJ1-4, with a weak D call TRBD1 (5 bases). CDR1 is LGHNA and CDR2 is YSLEER in the germline V gene. The CDR3 is made up of 14 amino acids. V was shortened by 0 bases and J by 4 bases, with 6 bases between the two germline ends.

A few counts support this clone. This chain links TRBV30 with TRBJ2-1; maybe TRBD1 (5 bases). Looked up from germline, CDR1 is GTSNPN and CDR2 is SVGIG (reference sequence). The CDR3 sequence is 13 residues long. Trimming removed 5 bases from V and 0 bases from J, with 8 bases in between. The CDR3 region is CAWGRVSYNEQFF. As DNA, the CDR3 is TGTGCCTGGGGCAGGGTCTCCTACAATGAGCAGTTCTTC.

V and J are TRBV18 and TRBJ2-1; TRBD2 agrees at 9 bases. The V gene's germline CDR1 is KGHSH and CDR2 LQKENI. The CDR3 runs to 15 residues. Trimming at V came to 4 bases and at J to 10 bases, leaving 11 bases not matched to a gene. CDR3 nucleotides: TGTGCCAGCTCACAAGGAGCGGGGGGCGTCAACGAGCAGTTCTTC. Protein: CASSQGAGGVNEQFF.

The rearrangement uses TRBV18 and TRBJ1-5; no reliable D call. There are 14 residues in the CDR3. The germline V gene has CDR1 KGHSH and CDR2 LQKENI. V lost 2 bases and J lost 9, with 14 bases in between. CDR3 nucleotide sequence: TGTGCCAGCTCACCAGCAGGTCAAGTGCCGCCCCAGCATTTT. Translation: CASSPAGQVPPQHF.

The chain combines TRBV2 with TRBJ1-1, with 11 bases fitting TRBD1. The V segment lost 5 bases and the J segment 4 bases; nucleotides outside the gene matches: 6. CDR3 length: 15 residues. Per the germline V gene, CDR1 is SNHLY and CDR2 is FYNNEI. The DNA of the CDR3 is TGTGCCAGCAGTTACGGACAGGGGGCTGGCACTGAAGCTTTCTTT. Encoded protein: CASSYGQGAGTEAFF.

The genes are TRBV6-5 and TRBJ2-7, with 8 bases fitting TRBD1. CDR1 MNHEY and CDR2 SVGAGI come from the germline V gene. V dropped 6 bases and J dropped 4; count of bases not matched to a gene: 5. CDR3 size: 13 residues. CDR3 region: CASRPGTGYEQYF. CDR3 in DNA: TGTGCCAGCAGGCCCGGGACAGGTTACGAGCAGTACTTC.

The table lists this clone with a few counts. The chain links TRBV3-1 (or the pseudogene TRBV3-2) to TRBJ1-1; the D is unclear. Trimming took off 1 base at V and 2 bases at J, with 8 bases between the two ends. Looked up from germline, CDR1 is LGHDT and CDR2 is YNNKEL (reference sequence). The CDR3 length is 14 residues. Written as DNA, the CDR3 is TGTGCCAGCAGCCAAGTGGGGAGAAACACTGAAGCTTTCTTT. Translation: CASSQVGRNTEAFF.

The rearrangement links TRBV5-5 to TRBJ1-1; D gene uncertain. The CDR3 sequence is 14 residues long. V gave up 1 base and J gave up 0 bases, with 7 bases separating them. Germline V gene data show CDR1 as SGHKS and CDR2 as YYEKEE (reference sequence). The CDR3 reads CASSLSPLNTEAFF. For the CDR3, the DNA is TGTGCCAGCAGCTTGAGCCCTCTGAACACTGAAGCTTTCTTT. Looking up the rest from reference TRBV5-5 and TRBJ1-1 gives the full variable domain: DAGVTQSPTHLIKTRGQQVTLRCSPISGHKSVSWYQQVLGQGPQFIFQYYEKEERGRGNFPDRFSARQFPNYSSELNVNALLLGDSALYLCASSLSPLNTEAFFGQGTRLTVV.

The rearrangement links TRBV6-5 to TRBJ2-3; 12 bases are shared with TRBD2. The CDR3 loop spans 16 amino acids. V was clipped by 4 bases and J by 6 bases; unmatched bases: 8. CDR1 and CDR2 from the germline V gene are MNHEY and SVGAGI. This CDR3 reads CASSFSLAGGEDTQYF. In DNA, the CDR3 is TGTGCCAGCAGTTTCAGTCTAGCGGGGGGGGAGGATACGCAGTATTTT.

For the CDR3, the DNA is TGTGCCAGCAGTCCCGGGGACACCATTTCCTACGAGCAGTACTTC. Its protein product is CASSPGDTISYEQYF. The V call is TRBV28, the J call TRBJ2-7; TRBD1 is a possible D gene (6 bases). V shed 5 bases and J shed 1 base, with 15 bases lying between them. The CDR3 has 15 amino acids. Germline CDR1 MDHEN, CDR2 SYDVKM.

This chain joins TRBV6-5 and TRBJ1-4, with D unclear. Between the trimmed V and J ends, which lost 6 bases and 8 bases, there was a span of 16 bases. CDR1 is MNHEY, CDR2 SVGAGI, per germline. The CDR3 is 14 amino acids. CDR3 region: CASRSESGSEKLFF. Written as DNA, the CDR3 is TGTGCCAGCAGATCCGAATCCGGGAGCGAAAAACTGTTTTTT.

This rearrangement joins TRBV19 to TRBJ1-1, with 7 bases matching TRBD1. V was clipped by 7 bases and J by 4 bases; unmatched bases: 18. The CDR3 is made up of 17 amino acids. Germline V gene lookup returns CDR1 LNHDA and CDR2 SQIVND (reference sequence). In DNA, the CDR3 is TGTGCCAGTATTGGTCATCGAGAGAAGGGGGCGAGCACTGAAGCTTTCTTT. The encoded protein is CASIGHREKGASTEAFF. Together with reference TRBV19 and TRBJ1-1, the CDR3 gives the full variable domain: DGGITQSPKYLFRKEGQNVTLSCEQNLNHDAMYWYRQDPGQGLRLIYYSQIVNDFQKGDIAEGYSVSREKKESFPLTVTSAQKNPTAFYLCASIGHREKGASTEAFFGQGTRLTVV.

The chain links TRBV7-2 to TRBJ2-5, with TRBD1 as a possible D gene (6 bases). This CDR3 spans 13 amino acids. Trimming took 6 bases from V and 5 from J, leaving 13 bases between them. Germline assignment: CDR1 SGHTA and CDR2 FQGNSA. CDR3 sequence: CASRPGAVETQYF. The CDR3 bases are TGTGCCAGCAGACCAGGGGCCGTCGAGACCCAGTACTTC.

The chain employs TRBV27 and TRBJ2-5, with TRBD2 matching over 7 bases. J was trimmed by 5 bases and V by 4 bases; bases with no gene match: 10. The germline gives CDR1 MNHEY, CDR2 SMNVEV (reference sequence). The CDR3 has 15 amino acids. The CDR3, as DNA: TGTGCCAGCAGTTCCGGGACTACAGTTAGGGAGACCCAGTACTTC. It is translated as CASSSGTTVRETQYF.

The V gene is TRBV7-9, the J gene TRBJ1-2; 8 bases align to TRBD1. V lost 3 bases to trimming and J lost 8 bases; unmatched junction nucleotides: 14. The CDR3 loop spans 16 amino acids. Germline CDR1 is SEHNR and CDR2 is FQNEAQ (reference sequence). DNA for the CDR3: TGTGCCAGCAGCTTCTCACTCGGGACAGGCGGAGGAGGCTACACCTTC. It is translated as CASSFSLGTGGGGYTF.

The V and J genes are TRBV10-2 and TRBJ1-5; the match to TRBD1 covers 8 bases. The trim removed 2 bases at V and 6 bases at J, leaving 6 bases unmatched. This CDR3 is 15 amino acids long. Germline lookup yields CDR1 WSHSY and CDR2 SAAADI. The CDR3 loop is CASSEGQGVGQPQHF. DNA of the CDR3: TGCGCCAGCAGTGAGGGACAGGGCGTGGGTCAGCCCCAGCATTTT.